This entry features one T cell receptor beta chain sequence. These data are taken from a study of blood T cell repertoires in COVID-19. At the level of the study: Sites in the United States, Italy and Spain provided acute and convalescent COVID-19 samples. In each case, the material was cDNA or gDNA derived from T cells, B-cell-depleted T cells, or PBMCs.

As originally analysed: Amplifying reference gene primers gave estimates of nucleated cell counts. Produced via immunoSEQ multiplex PCR; TCRdb's table is partial and in-frame only. V, J and clone size are taken as reported in that table, and D and trimming were inferred from the DNA itself. Of about 140,000 clones listed, 85% to 90% are singletons. Germline CDR1 reads MGHRA; CDR2 reads YSYEKL. V was cut by 4 bases and J by 3 bases, with 18 bases left in between. This CDR3 has 16 residues. Specimen: peripheral blood. V gene TRBV4-1 combines with J gene TRBJ1-1; D is perhaps TRBD1 (5 bases). The sequence came from a woman aged 40 to 50 with acute or convalescent COVID-19. CDR3 in amino acids: CASSPLEGREDTEAFF. The CDR3 DNA sequence: TGCGCCAGCAGCCCGCTGGAGGGACGGGAGGACACTGAAGCTTTCTTT.